This TCR beta chain appears in the sequencing data of a study of blood T cell repertoires in COVID-19. Authors' analysis steps: Amplification of reference gene primers was used by the study to estimate nucleated cell counts. Assay used: immunoSEQ multiplex PCR; TCRdb lists only in-frame clones, some missing. That table furnishes V, J and clone size, whereas the DNA furnished D and trimming. The sample carries over 150,000 clones, approximately 85% recorded once. Looked up from germline, CDR1 is MNHEY and CDR2 is SMNVEV (reference sequence). There are 15 residues in the CDR3. V lost 5 bases to trimming and J lost 5 bases; unmatched junction nucleotides: 7. Followed longitudinally, the Seattle patients had been enrolled during active infection. This clone was observed at least ten times.

Input material: peripheral blood. This chain uses TRBV27 with TRBJ2-5; 11 nucleotides align to TRBD1. This sequence originates from a man of 80 years or more with COVID-19, enrolled during active disease. DNA for the CDR3: TGTGCCAGCAGTCGCAGGACAGGGGGCTTGGAGACCCAGTACTTC. Its protein is CASSRRTGGLETQYF.